One sample yielded the 9 T cell receptor beta chains listed below, sequenced in a study of blood T cell repertoires in COVID-19. Clones were sequenced by immunoSEQ multiplex PCR, and TCRdb holds only the in-frame ones, with some missing. The sample holds 130,000 to 150,000 clones, roughly 90% seen once. Sequenced: PBMCs or T cells enriched from blood (not recorded which). The receptors originated from a woman in her 30s with acute COVID-19.

The chain has TRBV4-1 and TRBJ2-1, with D unclear. Looked up from germline, CDR1 is MGHRA and CDR2 is YSYEKL. Trimming left V 2 bases short and J 9 bases short, with 8 bases between. The CDR3 runs 12 residues. This CDR3 is CASSQQAREQFF. In DNA, the CDR3 is TGCGCCAGCAGCCAACAAGCCCGTGAGCAGTTCTTC.

The chain has TRBV27 and TRBJ2-5, with 10 bases identical to TRBD2. CDR3 length: 15 residues. CDR1 is MNHEY, CDR2 SMNVEV, per germline (reference sequence). The junction had 6 bases not matched to a gene; V was cut back by 6 bases and J by 2 bases. CDR3 DNA sequence: TGTGCCAGCAGGACATCACTAGCGGGACAAGAGACCCAGTACTTC. This translates into CASRTSLAGQETQYF.

The genes are TRBV28 and TRBJ2-6, with D maybe TRBD2 (6 bases). The CDR3 consists of 19 residues. V was shortened by 3 bases and J by 0 bases, with 18 bases between the two germline ends. Per the germline V gene, CDR1 is MDHEN and CDR2 is SYDVKM. The CDR3 region is CASSLPREQVDSGANVLTF. Written as DNA, the CDR3 is TGTGCCAGCAGTTTGCCCCGGGAGCAGGTCGACTCTGGGGCCAACGTCCTGACTTTC.

This clone was observed a few times. The V gene is TRBV5-1, the J gene TRBJ2-1, with TRBD2 identical over 11 bases. The junction had 7 bases not matched to a gene; V was cut back by 3 bases and J by 5 bases. Germline loops: CDR1 SGHRS, CDR2 YFSETQ. The CDR3 is 16 residues long. The CDR3 sequence: CASSSTSGIGDNEQFF. DNA of the CDR3: TGCGCCAGCAGCTCGACTAGCGGGATCGGCGACAATGAGCAGTTCTTC.

This sequence joins TRBV19 and TRBJ2-7; TRBD2 matches 7 bases. V dropped 2 bases and J dropped 7; count of bases not matched to a gene: 11. CDR3 length: 15 amino acids. Germline V lookup: CDR1 LNHDA, CDR2 SQIVND (reference sequence). CDR3 bases: TGTGCCAGTAGTATAAGTAGCGGGCCTTTCGGGGAGCAGTACTTC. It translates to CASSISSGPFGEQYF. Complete variable domain (other parts from reference TRBV19 and TRBJ2-7): DGGITQSPKYLFRKEGQNVTLSCEQNLNHDAMYWYRQDPGQGLRLIYYSQIVNDFQKGDIAEGYSVSREKKESFPLTVTSAQKNPTAFYLCASSISSGPFGEQYFGPGTRLTVT.

The rearrangement joins TRBV7-8 to TRBJ2-7; 8 positions agree with TRBD1. CDR1 and CDR2 (germline): SGHVS, FQNEAQ. The junction had 15 bases not matched to a gene; V was cut back by 8 bases and J by 0 bases. The CDR3 runs 17 residues. The CDR3 DNA follows: TGTGCCAGCTCGTCGCGCCCCGGGACAGGCAGCTCCTACGAGCAGTACTTC. Protein sequence: CASSSRPGTGSSYEQYF.

The chain links TRBV20-1 to TRBJ1-6; no clear D gene. The germline V gene encodes CDR1 DFQATT and CDR2 SNEGSKA (reference sequence). The CDR3 spans 11 residues. V was pared by 3 bases and J by 8 bases, with 5 bases between. The CDR3 spells CSARADSPLHF. The CDR3 DNA follows: TGCAGTGCTAGGGCGGATTCACCCCTCCACTTT.

The V and J genes are TRBV24-1 and TRBJ2-1, with no clear D. The CDR3 is 14 residues long. V lost 2 bases and J 3 bases, leaving 7 bases between the germline ends. Germline CDR1 and CDR2: KGHDR and SFDVKD. DNA for the CDR3: TGTGCCACCAGTGATTCGCGGTACTACAATGAGCAGTTCTTC. Encoded protein: CATSDSRYYNEQFF.

The chain links TRBV2 to TRBJ2-3; weak D call: TRBD1 (6 bases). The CDR3 totals 15 residues. Germline CDR1 SNHLY, CDR2 FYNNEI. With 4 bases removed from V and 2 bases from J, the gap between germline ends came to 13 bases. This CDR3 reads CASSGRDTYTDTQYF. The CDR3 region has the DNA TGTGCCAGCAGTGGACGGGACACCTACACAGATACGCAGTATTTT.